The text below deals with one T cell receptor beta chain. Its specific antigen is unknown. No quality values exist for individual bases; no much larger clone is one base distant. The CDR3 regions of human TCRbeta chains were subjected to immunosequencing. The authors processed their data as follows. Repertoire TCRs were checked for matches against a reference library of SARS-CoV-2-specific TCRs that had been generated using the MIRA antigen-specificity platform. Breadth was defined as the fraction of unique TCRs that were SARS-CoV-2-associated, and depth was defined as the fraction of total T cells that were SARS-CoV-2-associated. Using the MIRA data, each spike-specific TCR was assigned both to the spike region to which the TCR was reactive and to a CD4 or CD8 class. Log10-transformed breadth and depth values were compared by one-way ANOVA with Sidak's multiple comparisons tests. This immuneACCESS table, as held by TCRdb, lists in-frame sequences with V and J called but not all clones. Of the missing ones, under half trace to an unresolved V gene in checked studies; the others have no known cause. V and J calls and clone size are copied from that table; D and trimming were computed from the DNA. The table for this sample lists tens of thousands of clones; 90% to 95% of them were counted only once. Around 5.3% of the sample is in the top ten clones.

CDR1 and CDR2 were assigned from the germline V gene (reference sequence) as LGHDT and YNNKEL. The CDR3 covers 16 residues, taking in both the cysteine and the phenylalanine. Only the CDR3 DNA is retained, 48 bases long and in frame from the first base. Germline trimming: 3 bases from V, 0 bases from J; junction bases outside gene matches: 5. The source of the sample is a study of T cell responses to AZD1222 COVID-19 vaccine listed by TCRdb under 2021. In the study overall: Because spike-specific TCR depth and breadth did not differ between the two schedules, AZD1222 recipients who got a second dose at roughly 4 weeks were pooled with those who got a second dose at roughly 12 weeks. A total of roughly 240 trial participants underwent TCR sequencing, of whom around 200 received two doses of AZD1222 and around 26 received two doses of the MenACWY control vaccine. Trial participants were enrolled by age into 18-55, 56-69 and 70-plus year subgroups, with around 150, 28 and 57 TCR-sequenced participants respectively.

What the authors observed across the whole study: Nearly half of unique spike-specific TCRs reportedly recognized epitopes outside regions mutated in the B.1.351 and B.1.1.7 variants. Most participants were white British and females outnumbered males, and the authors suggested that clonal diversity may have been underestimated. After two AZD1222 doses, both the breadth and the depth of spike-specific TCRs were significantly higher than at day 0 and than in MenACWY recipients. The vaccine-associated CD4 TCRs covered the entire spike protein, and the dominant responses fell in regions 160-218 and 743-854. Conclusions about previously exposed vaccinees are limited because only five to seven AZD1222 recipients were SARS-CoV-2 seropositive at baseline. Because no day 14 peak-response samples were available, repertoires were characterized only after the peak T cell response. The 56-69-year group was small, and its depth increase did not reach significance, likely because of low power.

In the paper's terms, the time point label means: baseline before first vaccination. The vaccinee samples were drawn from two UK trials, COV001 and COV002, one of which was a single-blind randomized controlled phase 2/3 trial testing AZD1222 (ChAdOx1 nCoV-19) in healthy adults. For TCRbeta chain sequencing, PBMC samples were collected from trial participants at day 0 and at day 28 after the second dose. This clonotype originated in an adult in good health. Here the sequenced sample was peripheral blood, taken on day 0 of AZD1222 vaccination. The chain employs TRBV3-1 (or the pseudogene TRBV3-2) and TRBJ2-5, with TRBD2 matching 9 junction bases. In nucleotide form, the sequence is TGTGCCAGCAGCCACCCTAGCGGGACGTACCAAGAGACCCAGTACTTC. This yields the protein CASSHPSGTYQETQYF.